This TCR beta chain was documented in a study of blood T cell repertoires in COVID-19. Whole-study context: The cDNA or gDNA used as material had been derived from T cells, B-cell-depleted T cells, or PBMCs.

Profiling relied on immunoSEQ multiplex PCR, and the TCRdb table lists in-frame clones only, not all of them. The table has a few hundred thousand clones, over 85% seen once. Enrolment of Seattle patients took place during active infection, and they were followed longitudinally. Germline V gives CDR1 KGHSH, CDR2 LQKENI. J was trimmed by 5 bases and V by 1 base; bases with no gene match: 4. The CDR3 sequence is 17 residues long. Sequencing used peripheral blood. This TCR came from a woman aged 60-70 years with COVID-19, enrolled during active disease. V is TRBV18 and J is TRBJ1-6; 11 bases fit TRBD1. CDR3 region: CASSPLGQGVNNSPLHF. The CDR3 nucleotides are TGTGCCAGCTCACCACTGGGACAGGGGGTAAATAATTCACCCCTCCACTTT.